These 30 T cell receptor beta chains came from one sample sequenced in a study of cytomegalovirus exposure and HLA in healthy donors. PCR involved 60 Vbeta and 13 Jbeta primers. Only in-frame clones appear in the TCRdb table, and some are missing; sequencing was by immunoSEQ multiplex PCR. The data show approximately 150,000 clones, 80% seen once. The sample was PBMCs. Source of these receptors: a woman aged 40 to 50 in good health and CMV-seronegative.

Written as DNA, the CDR3 is TGTGCCAGCAGGGACAGGGAAAATTCACCCCTCCACTTT. It yields the protein CASRDRENSPLHF. V is TRBV25-1 and J is TRBJ1-6; 8 bases map to TRBD1. Germline CDR1 is MGHDK and CDR2 is SYGVNS. The CDR3 is 13 amino acids. V shed 6 bases and J 7 bases; nucleotides not matched to a gene: 2.

The chain combines TRBV4-1 with TRBJ2-1; TRBD2 matches 8 bases. The CDR3 loop spans 15 amino acids. CDR1 and CDR2 from the germline V gene are MGHRA and YSYEKL. Losses at the gene ends were 5 bases for V and 4 bases for J; bases not matched to a gene: 7. The CDR3 loop reads CASSVEERGYNEQFF. The CDR3 nucleotides read TGCGCCAGCAGCGTCGAGGAGCGGGGGTACAATGAGCAGTTCTTC.

This chain uses TRBV10-3 with TRBJ1-6; D is uncertain. CDR1 ENHRY and CDR2 SYGVKD come from the germline V gene. Trimming cost V 4 bases and J 10 bases, with 14 bases left between them. The CDR3 covers 14 residues. In nucleotides, the CDR3 is TGTGCCATCAGTGCGGACGGGGTAGGCTCACCCCTCCACTTT. Its protein is CAISADGVGSPLHF.

The V and J genes are TRBV28 and TRBJ1-2; TRBD1 matches at 8 bases. The length of the CDR3 is 15 residues. The V segment lost 4 bases and the J segment 8 bases; nucleotides outside the gene matches: 12. Germline lookup yields CDR1 MDHEN and CDR2 SYDVKM. CDR3 protein: CASSYRDRHVSGYTF. The CDR3 DNA reads as TGTGCCAGCAGTTACCGGGACAGGCACGTCTCGGGCTACACCTTC.

V gene TRBV7-3 combines with J gene TRBJ2-3, with 8 bases aligning to TRBD1. Germline V gene sequence: CDR1 SGHTA, CDR2 FQGTGA. The CDR3 has 17 amino acids. The trim removed 1 base at V and 2 bases at J, leaving 8 bases unmatched. The CDR3 region is CASSLMLSGGPTDTQYF. The CDR3 DNA follows: TGTGCCAGCAGCTTAATGCTTTCAGGGGGCCCCACAGATACGCAGTATTTT. Based on the CDR3 plus reference TRBV7-3 and TRBJ2-3, the full variable domain is GAGVSQTPSNKVTEKGKYVELRCDPISGHTALYWYRQSLGQGPEFLIYFQGTGAADDSGLPNDRFFAVRPEGSVSTLKIQRTERGDSAVYLCASSLMLSGGPTDTQYFGPGTRLTVL.

CDR3 loop: CAWSVSLAGGAQYF. CDR3 bases: TGTGCCTGGAGTGTAAGCCTAGCGGGGGGTGCGCAGTATTTT. V and J are TRBV30 and TRBJ2-3, with 11 bases that match TRBD2. The CDR3 covers 14 residues. J lost 10 bases, V lost 0 bases, and 6 bases had no gene match. The germline gives CDR1 GTSNPN, CDR2 SVGIG (reference sequence).

The CDR3 DNA reads as TGTGCCAGCAGTTCAGCCGGACAGGGTCCCGTATCCGAGCAGTACTTC. Translated, it gives CASSSAGQGPVSEQYF. The chain joins TRBV27 to TRBJ2-7; TRBD1 matches at 8 bases. The germline V gene encodes CDR1 MNHEY and CDR2 SMNVEV (reference sequence). V shed 4 bases, J shed 6 bases, and the junction held 14 bases outside the gene matches. The CDR3 is 16 amino acids.

This chain joins TRBV15 and TRBJ2-5, with 9 bases that match TRBD1. The V gene's germline CDR1 is LNHNV and CDR2 YYDKDF (reference sequence). The CDR3 covers 17 residues. V lost 0 bases to trimming and J lost 5 bases; unmatched junction nucleotides: 10. The CDR3 loop is CATSRDSGGQGRETQYF. For the CDR3, the DNA is TGTGCCACCAGCAGAGATTCTGGGGGACAGGGCAGGGAGACCCAGTACTTC. The full variable domain, completed using reference TRBV15 and TRBJ2-5, is DAMVIQNPRYQVTQFGKPVTLSCSQTLNHNVMYWYQQKSSQAPKLLFHYYDKDFNNEADTPDNFQSRRPNTSFCFLDIRSPGLGDTAMYLCATSRDSGGQGRETQYFGPGTRLLVL.

The rearrangement links TRBV11-3 to TRBJ2-1; 14 bases align to TRBD2. The CDR3 is 15 residues long. With V trimmed by 4 bases and J by 8 bases, 4 bases remained unmatched. Germline V gene sequence: CDR1 SGHNT, CDR2 YENEEA. In DNA form, the CDR3 reads TGTGCCAGCAGCTCGGGACTAGCGGGAGCCTATGAGCAGTTCTTC. Its translation is CASSSGLAGAYEQFF.

The chain combines TRBV2 with TRBJ2-1; the D gene is possibly TRBD2 (5 bases). CDR3 length: 12 residues. Trimming pared 7 bases from V and 7 bases from J, leaving 11 bases between. CDR1 SNHLY and CDR2 FYNNEI come from the germline V gene. The CDR3 here is CASTRLQNEQFF. CDR3 in DNA: TGTGCCAGCACCCGACTACAGAATGAGCAGTTCTTC.

This chain links TRBV6-6 with TRBJ2-3; D perhaps matches TRBD1 (6 bases). Looked up from germline, CDR1 is MNHNY and CDR2 is SVGAGI (reference sequence). This CDR3 is built from 15 residues. The V end was cut by 2 bases, the J end by 2 bases, with 11 bases between. CDR3 sequence: CASSYEGDDTDTQYF. CDR3 DNA: TGTGCCAGCAGTTACGAGGGGGATGACACAGATACGCAGTATTTT.

The rearrangement joins TRBV6-1 to TRBJ2-7; 8 bases line up with TRBD1. The CDR3 has 13 amino acids. V lost 7 bases and J lost 5; bases outside the gene matches: 7. Germline CDR1 MNHNS, CDR2 SASEGT. The CDR3 protein is CASTLDRDHEQYF. CDR3 DNA sequence: TGTGCCAGCACCTTGGACAGGGATCACGAGCAGTACTTC.

This chain joins TRBV5-5 and TRBJ2-3; 13 nucleotides align to TRBD2. The V gene's germline CDR1 is SGHKS and CDR2 YYEKEE (reference sequence). The junction had 3 bases not matched to a gene; V was cut back by 3 bases and J by 2 bases. This CDR3 has 16 residues. The CDR3 nucleotides read TGTGCCAGCAGCTCAGGGACTAGCGGGGCCACAGATACGCAGTATTTT. It yields the protein CASSSGTSGATDTQYF.

The chain carries TRBV12-5 and TRBJ2-5; 9 bases agree with TRBD2. The CDR3 runs to 15 residues. Germline assignment: CDR1 LGHNT and CDR2 FRNRAP. The V segment lost 2 bases and the J segment 2 bases; nucleotides outside the gene matches: 3. For the CDR3, the DNA is TGTGCTAGTGGTTTGCCTAGCGGGGCGCAAGAGACCCAGTACTTC. It translates to CASGLPSGAQETQYF. Supplemented by reference TRBV12-5 and TRBJ2-5, the full variable domain reads DARVTQTPRHKVTEMGQEVTMRCQPILGHNTVFWYRQTMMQGLELLAYFRNRAPLDDSGMPKDRFSAEMPDATLATLKIQPSEPRDSAVYFCASGLPSGAQETQYFGPGTRLLVL.

This chain connects TRBV5-1 to TRBJ2-5, with a weak D call TRBD2 (7 bases). This CDR3 is built from 15 residues. Germline lookup yields CDR1 SGHRS and CDR2 YFSETQ. Trimming took 0 bases from V and 4 from J, leaving 13 bases between them. This CDR3 reads CASSLERGAGETQYF. CDR3 coding DNA: TGCGCCAGCAGCTTGGAACGGGGGGCAGGAGAGACCCAGTACTTC.

This chain joins TRBV7-9 and TRBJ1-3; D may be TRBD1 (5 bases). V lost 5 bases and J 2 bases, leaving 16 bases between the germline ends. The CDR3 has 16 amino acids. Looked up from germline, CDR1 is SEHNR and CDR2 is FQNEAQ (reference sequence). In nucleotides, the CDR3 is TGTGCCAGCAGCCCTGACAGCATTGGGACTGGAAACACCATATATTTT. This codes for CASSPDSIGTGNTIYF.

The chain combines TRBV6-5 with TRBJ2-5; D is possibly TRBD2 (7 bases). Germline-derived CDR1 and CDR2 are MNHEY and SVGAGI. Trimming took 2 bases from V and 1 from J, leaving 11 bases between them. The CDR3 covers 15 residues. The CDR3 is CASSYGGGLQETQYF. In DNA, the CDR3 is TGTGCCAGCAGTTACGGGGGGGGCCTCCAAGAGACCCAGTACTTC.

The J gene is TRBJ1-2, the V gene TRBV4-1; D is unclear. The CDR3 sequence is 15 residues long. Germline CDR1 MGHRA, CDR2 YSYEKL. The germline V and J ends were trimmed by 0 bases and 1 base, with 9 bases remaining between them. The CDR3 here is CASSQDPAGNYGYTF. In DNA form, the CDR3 reads TGCGCCAGCAGCCAAGATCCAGCGGGTAACTATGGCTACACCTTC.

CDR3 sequence: CASSQDLISNMGQQETQYF. CDR3 DNA: TGCGCCAGCAGCCAAGATTTAATTAGTAATATGGGCCAACAAGAGACCCAGTACTTC. J is TRBJ2-5 and V is TRBV4-3; D is uncertain. The length of the CDR3 is 19 residues. The germline gives CDR1 LGHNA, CDR2 YSLEER. V was trimmed by 0 bases and J by 2 bases, leaving 22 bases between them.

V gene TRBV7-2 combines with J gene TRBJ2-2, with D tentatively TRBD2 (5 bases). The V end lost 5 bases, the J end lost 1 base, and 11 bases lay between the germline ends. CDR3 length: 15 amino acids. The germline gives CDR1 SGHTA, CDR2 FQGNSA. This CDR3 is CASSTPGLNTGELFF. The CDR3 nucleotides read TGTGCCAGCAGCACCCCGGGGTTGAACACCGGGGAGCTGTTTTTT.

The V call is TRBV28, the J call TRBJ2-3; D is unresolved. Trimming removed 8 bases from V and 6 bases from J, with 15 bases in between. The CDR3 contains 13 residues. The germline gives CDR1 MDHEN, CDR2 SYDVKM. CDR3: CASGKANRDTQYF. In DNA form, the CDR3 reads TGTGCCAGCGGAAAAGCGAATAGGGATACGCAGTATTTT.

V and J are TRBV19 and TRBJ1-1; 7 bases are a match to TRBD1. The J segment lost 4 bases and the V segment lost 4 bases, leaving 3 bases of the junction unmatched. From germline, CDR1 is LNHDA and CDR2 SQIVND (reference sequence). CDR3 size: 13 residues. The CDR3 sequence: CASSTWTGTEAFF. The CDR3, as DNA: TGTGCCAGTAGTACCTGGACAGGCACTGAAGCTTTCTTT.

This chain links TRBV11-2 with TRBJ1-4, with D perhaps TRBD1 (6 bases). This CDR3 contains 17 residues. The V end lost 2 bases, the J end lost 5 bases, and 18 bases lay between the germline ends. CDR1 is SGHAT, CDR2 FQNNGV, per germline. CDR3 loop: CASSLRPGGGWNEKLFF. The DNA for the CDR3 is TGTGCCAGCAGCTTAAGGCCCGGGGGGGGCTGGAATGAAAAACTGTTTTTT.

This clone came up a few times. The chain employs TRBV5-1 and TRBJ2-2; D gene ambiguous. V lost 1 base and J lost 0, with 7 bases in between. CDR1 SGHRS and CDR2 YFSETQ come from the germline V gene. This CDR3 is built from 15 residues. The CDR3 bases are TGCGCCAGCAGCTTGAGATCGGCGAACACCGGGGAGCTGTTTTTT. Translation: CASSLRSANTGELFF.

This sequence joins TRBV25-1 and TRBJ1-2; D may be TRBD1 (6 bases). The CDR3 runs to 15 residues. The ends were cut back, 2 bases at V and 3 bases at J, with 13 bases in the middle. The germline CDR1 and CDR2 sequences are MGHDK and SYGVNS. CDR3 protein: CASSEVQGGYYGYTF. CDR3 in DNA: TGTGCCAGCAGTGAAGTACAGGGCGGCTACTATGGCTACACCTTC.

This clone has only one observation. The genes are TRBV27 and TRBJ2-7; tentatively, D is TRBD2 (6 bases). The CDR3 consists of 13 residues. In germline, CDR1 is MNHEY, CDR2 SMNVEV (reference sequence). The V end lost 6 bases, the J end lost 4 bases, and 13 bases lay between the germline ends. This CDR3 reads CASRKEGQYEQYF. For the CDR3, the DNA is TGTGCCAGCAGGAAGGAGGGCCAATACGAGCAGTACTTC.

The rearrangement links TRBV4-3 to TRBJ2-2; perhaps TRBD2 as D (6 bases). V lost 5 bases to trimming and J lost 3 bases, with 13 bases between them. Per germline, CDR1 LGHNA and CDR2 YSLEER. This CDR3 contains 15 residues. The CDR3 bases are TGCGCCAGCAGCTACAGCCAGCGGGACACCGGGGAGCTGTTTTTT. Its translation: CASSYSQRDTGELFF.

Only one count was recorded for this clone. The V gene is TRBV30, the J gene TRBJ1-2, with D perhaps matching TRBD1 (5 bases). This CDR3 spans 13 amino acids. The V and J ends lost 4 bases and 6 bases respectively, with 15 bases between them. CDR1 is GTSNPN and CDR2 is SVGIG in the germline V gene (reference sequence). For the CDR3, the DNA is TGTGCCTGGACCCTTGGAGGGGAGGATGGCTACACCTTC. Its protein product is CAWTLGGEDGYTF. The full variable domain, with the rest looked up from reference TRBV30 and TRBJ1-2, is SQTIHQWPATLVQPVGSPLSLECTVEGTSNPNLYWYRQAAGRGLQLLFYSVGIGQISSEVPQNLSASRPQDRQFILSSKKLLLSDSGFYLCAWTLGGEDGYTFGSGTRLTVV.

This clone was seen only a few times. The V call is TRBV6-1, the J call TRBJ2-1, with 15 bases aligning to TRBD2. The CDR3 has 18 amino acids. V trimming: 4 bases; J trimming: 7 bases; junction bases outside the gene matches: 11. Germline V CDR1 and CDR2: MNHNS, SASEGT. The CDR3 here is CASSADTFGLAGGNEQFF. The CDR3 nucleotides are TGTGCCAGCAGTGCTGACACTTTCGGACTAGCGGGAGGGAATGAGCAGTTCTTC.

V usage is TRBV7-9 and J usage is TRBJ2-2, with D maybe TRBD2 (6 bases). Trimming stripped 5 bases from V and 5 bases from J, with 24 bases between. There are 18 residues in the CDR3. Germline CDR1 is SEHNR and CDR2 is FQNEAQ (reference sequence). The CDR3: CASSHSLGRWRETGELFF. CDR3 nucleotides: TGTGCCAGCAGCCATAGCTTAGGTCGGTGGAGGGAGACCGGGGAGCTGTTTTTT.